This TCR beta chain originates from a study of blood T cell repertoires in COVID-19. Some clones are missing from TCRdb's copy, which holds only in-frame ones; the method was immunoSEQ multiplex PCR. This sample has more than 300,000 clones, with 85% to 90% found just once. Allocation to cohorts depended on clinical history reported by the participants. This clonotype was obtained from a young woman who had recovered from COVID-19. Sequenced: PBMCs or T cells enriched from blood (not recorded which).

The CDR3 loop reads CASSGGGSTGELFF. The CDR3 DNA follows: TGTGCCAGCAGCGGAGGCGGGAGCACCGGGGAGCTGTTTTTT. The chain recombines TRBV9 with TRBJ2-2; 7 bases fit TRBD2. The ends lost 3 bases at V and 4 bases at J; junction bases unmatched: 3. Germline V lookup: CDR1 SGDLS, CDR2 YYNGEE. There are 14 residues in the CDR3.